This T cell receptor (beta chain) was sequenced during a study of CD8 T cells in ankylosing spondylitis. Overall study findings and caveats: What appeared characteristic of ankylosing spondylitis blood was a TCR beta motif of several highly homologous variants.

This clonotype appeared many times. The target antigen is unknown. Germline loops: CDR1 KGHDR, CDR2 SFDVKD. After removal of 4 bases from V and 4 bases from J, the junction contained 5 bases not matched to a gene. The CDR3 has 16 residues. One entry per CDR3 protein results from TCRdb running MiXCR on the 5' RACE reads. The table has 40,000 or so distinct CDR3 sequences, approximately 10% seen once. Input material: blood, either unsorted or a sorted T cell fraction (not recorded which). The source is a male donor with ankylosing spondylitis or in good health (not recorded which). The chain uses TRBV24-1 and TRBJ2-3, with TRBD1 matching 12 bases. The CDR3 protein is CATSDPGTGGADTQYF. In DNA, the CDR3 is TGTGCCACCAGTGACCCCGGGACAGGGGGCGCAGATACGCAGTATTTT.